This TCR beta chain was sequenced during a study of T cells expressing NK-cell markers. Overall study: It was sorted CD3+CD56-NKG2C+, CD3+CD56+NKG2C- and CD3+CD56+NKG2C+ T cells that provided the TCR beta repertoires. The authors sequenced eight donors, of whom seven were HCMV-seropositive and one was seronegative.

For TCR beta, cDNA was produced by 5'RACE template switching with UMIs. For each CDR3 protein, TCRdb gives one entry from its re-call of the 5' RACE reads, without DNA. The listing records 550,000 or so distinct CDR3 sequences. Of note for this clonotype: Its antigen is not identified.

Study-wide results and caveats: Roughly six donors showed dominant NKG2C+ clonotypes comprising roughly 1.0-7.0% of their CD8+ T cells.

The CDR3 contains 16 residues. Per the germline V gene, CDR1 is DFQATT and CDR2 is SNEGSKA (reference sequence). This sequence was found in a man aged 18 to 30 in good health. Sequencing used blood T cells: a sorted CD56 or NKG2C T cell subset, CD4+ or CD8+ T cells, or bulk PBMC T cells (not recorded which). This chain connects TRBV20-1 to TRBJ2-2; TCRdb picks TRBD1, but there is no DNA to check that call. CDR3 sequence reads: CSARDRDSILSGELFF.